These 5 T cell receptor beta chains were sequenced from one sample in a study of PD-1 blockade in classical Hodgkin lymphoma. Assay: immunoSEQ multiplex PCR; the TCRdb copy retains only in-frame clones and omits some. Found here are under 20,000 clones, roughly 65% of them singletons; the top ten hold 2% to 3%. Described time point: cycle 4 day 1 (C4D1), after less than 7 weeks of nivolumab. No patient escaped relapse after autologous stem cell transplantation, and brentuximab vedotin exposure varied. Negative magnetic selection isolated CD4+ T cells from thawed PBMCs. The sequencing here drew on CD4+ T cells from blood, taken before the fourth cycle of nivolumab. Source of these receptors: a human donor with classical Hodgkin lymphoma.

The CDR3 is CASNLGGFSYEQYF. The CDR3 region has the DNA TGTGCCAGCAATTTAGGGGGCTTCTCCTACGAGCAGTACTTC. V is TRBV6-1 and J is TRBJ2-7; 7 nucleotides agree with TRBD1. The CDR3 consists of 14 residues. Germline lookup yields CDR1 MNHNS and CDR2 SASEGT. Trimming at V came to 7 bases and at J to 0 bases, leaving 6 bases not matched to a gene.

The chain has TRBV28 and TRBJ1-1; D is unclear. This CDR3 spans 14 amino acids. V was clipped by 6 bases and J by 3 bases, with 14 bases between them. The germline CDR1 and CDR2 sequences are MDHEN and SYDVKM. CDR3 DNA sequence: TGTGCCAGCAGCCAAGTCAACGGCTACACTGAAGCTTTCTTT. It yields the protein CASSQVNGYTEAFF.

This clone was seen more than once but under ten times. V is TRBV2 and J is TRBJ1-4; 8 bases are a match to TRBD1. Germline CDR1 SNHLY, CDR2 FYNNEI. The CDR3 has 15 amino acids. V lost 3 bases, J lost 7 bases, and 7 bases stayed unmatched. The CDR3, as DNA: TGTGCCAGCAGTGAGCAGGGGGCGCAGAGTGAAAAACTGTTTTTT. It translates to CASSEQGAQSEKLFF.

The V call is TRBV10-3, the J call TRBJ1-6; a weak D match, TRBD1 (6 bases). Germline V CDR1 and CDR2: ENHRY, SYGVKD. The CDR3 consists of 12 residues. Trimming shortened V by 4 bases and J by 10 bases, and 8 bases separated the two germline ends. The CDR3 DNA reads as TGTGCCATCAGTGCAGGGGTCTCACCCCTCCACTTT. Translating it yields CAISAGVSPLHF.

This clone came up once. This chain uses TRBV4-3 with TRBJ2-4; D could derive from TRBD1 or TRBD2 (6 bases each). The CDR3 spans 16 residues. Trimming took off 5 bases at V and 2 bases at J, with 16 bases between the two ends. CDR1 and CDR2 (germline): LGHNA, YSLEER. The CDR3: CASSGFIGGSKNIQYF. In DNA form, the CDR3 reads TGCGCCAGCAGCGGATTTATAGGGGGGTCCAAAAACATTCAGTACTTC.